This T cell receptor (beta chain) was profiled in a study of blood T cells in healthy people across ages. Broader study findings: When set beside aged donors, long-lived donors presented more naive CD4+ cells and higher diversity.

The use of a sample-barcoded 5' primer and a J-beta primer mix characterized a second PCR of roughly 7 to 11 cycles. TCRdb ran MiXCR on the 5' RACE reads and lists one entry per CDR3 protein. The top ten hold around a fifth of the sample, which has 700,000 or so distinct CDR3 sequences, around a fifth seen once. Peripheral blood was drawn, around 9.4 milliliters per donor. The CDR3 is 15 amino acids. Germline V gene lookup returns CDR1 SEHNR and CDR2 FQNEAQ (reference sequence). With 7 bases clipped from V and 8 bases from J, the junction kept 16 bases outside the gene matches. To note about this clonotype: Its target is not known.

The V gene is TRBV7-9, the J gene TRBJ1-2, with TRBD1 identical over 7 bases. The sequenced sample consisted of blood. The TCR originated in a man aged 70 or older in good health. CDR3 sequence: CASTVTQGGSDGYTF. In nucleotides, the CDR3 is TGTGCCAGCACCGTCACCCAGGGGGGGTCTGACGGCTACACCTTC.